Detailed here is one TCR beta chain. Its antigen is undetermined. The sample is drawn from a study of cytomegalovirus exposure and HLA in healthy donors. Findings and caveats of the study: While the bulk of TCR sequences proved rare, some public TCRs turned up in many donors. In a later analysis, an Asian-associated ancestry cluster reportedly showed fewer N-insertions than the roughly 690-donor mean.

The study ran its PCR with 60 Vbeta and 13 Jbeta primers. Some clones are missing from TCRdb's copy, which holds only in-frame ones; the method was immunoSEQ multiplex PCR. Of fewer than 100,000 clones listed, around 78% are singletons. V shed 6 bases and J shed 0 bases, with 14 bases lying between them. CDR3 size: 15 residues. The germline CDR1 and CDR2 sequences are ENHRY and SYGVKD. The source of this sequence is a male donor in good health and CMV-seropositive. J is TRBJ1-1 and V is TRBV10-3; tentatively, D is TRBD1 (6 bases). Input material: PBMCs. The CDR3 reads CAISPGARLNTEAFF. CDR3 nucleotides: TGTGCCATCAGCCCAGGGGCTCGGTTGAACACTGAAGCTTTCTTT.